These 3 T cell receptor beta chains were sequenced from one sample in a study of T cells after somatic rescue of genetic block. Clones were sequenced by immunoSEQ multiplex PCR, and TCRdb holds only the in-frame ones, with some missing. Here the sample spans 110,000 or so clones, about 93% being singletons. Sequencing input: peripheral blood mononuclear cells (PBMCs). All receptors derive from a woman between 18 and 29 years old.

A word on this clone: Additional DNA sequences in this sample encode the identical CDR3. The chain combines TRBV4-3 with TRBJ1-2; maybe TRBD1 (5 bases). CDR3 length: 13 amino acids. Trimming pared 1 base from V and 5 bases from J, leaving 8 bases between. Germline V gene lookup returns CDR1 LGHNA and CDR2 YSLEER. CDR3 loop: CASSQAGGYGYTF. DNA for the CDR3: TGCGCCAGCAGCCAAGCCGGGGGTTATGGCTACACCTTC.

The chain joins TRBV5-6 to TRBJ1-1; weak D call: TRBD1 (6 bases). Germline CDR1 is SGHDT and CDR2 is YYEEEE. The CDR3 is 15 amino acids. The V end was cut by 2 bases, the J end by 1 base, with 12 bases between. CDR3 residues: CASSFGTPRNTEAFF. CDR3 nucleotides: TGTGCCAGCAGCTTCGGGACACCAAGGAACACTGAAGCTTTCTTT.

The genes are TRBV2 and TRBJ1-2; a possible D gene is TRBD1 (5 bases). The length of the CDR3 is 13 residues. V lost 6 bases to trimming and J lost 4 bases, with 12 bases between them. The V gene's germline CDR1 is SNHLY and CDR2 FYNNEI. The CDR3 coding sequence is TGTGCCAGCAGCTCCCAGGGTAGCTATGGCTACACCTTC. Amino acid sequence: CASSSQGSYGYTF.